This TCR beta chain was identified in a study of T cell repertoires in cytomegalovirus infection. Study-level findings and limits: Ex vivo, HLA-C-restricted CMV-specific TCR beta clonotypes prevailed over the rest of the response. Totalled public TCR beta family frequency picked out people who carried CMV plus the relevant HLA.

In TCRdb, the reads were re-called with MiXCR into one record per CDR3 protein. The sample lists about 770,000 distinct CDR3 sequences, almost 30% occurring once. V was clipped by 7 bases and J by 5 bases, with 17 bases between them. The CDR3 has 14 amino acids. Note on this clonotype: Its antigen remains unknown.

V usage is TRBV12-3 or TRBV12-4 and J usage is TRBJ2-5; D assignment may be TRBD1 or TRBD2 (6 bases each). This TCR was recovered from a human donor in good health (CMV status not recorded). Some clones in this sample may be carry-over from other donors' samples. The specimen comprised cultured CD8+ T cells from PBMCs, sampled from culture after CMV antigen stimulation. The CDR3 is CASKSGADVETQYF. Here the CDR3 DNA reads TGTGCCAGCAAGTCGGGGGCGGATGTTGAGACCCAGTACTTC.